This is a list of T cell receptor beta chains from one sample in a study of blood T cell repertoires in COVID-19. Sequenced by immunoSEQ multiplex PCR; TCRdb stores in-frame clones only, minus some. The data hold about 190,000 clones, with roughly four fifths observed a single time. The sequenced material came from peripheral blood. The receptor set was obtained from a woman in her forties or fifties with acute or convalescent COVID-19. CDR3s include the opening cysteine and the closing phenylalanine or tryptophan. Fields, in order: J gene, D gene, V gene, clone size, CDR3 protein, CDR3 DNA. A D gene is named only where the DNA matches it firmly. Some rows mark clone size as missing; the rest say once, few, many or name a class of expanded clone.

j_gene: TRBJ2-3
d_gene: TRBD2
v_gene: TRBV28
abundance: .
CDR3aa: CASSLGLAGGPADTQYF
CDR3nt: TGTGCCAGCAGTTTGGGGCTAGCGGGGGGCCCAGCAGATACGCAGTATTTT

j_gene: TRBJ2-2
d_gene: .
v_gene: TRBV6-6
abundance: .
CDR3aa: CASSPITGELFF
CDR3nt: TGTGCCAGCAGTCCTATAACCGGGGAGCTGTTTTTT

j_gene: TRBJ1-2
d_gene: TRBD1
v_gene: TRBV18
abundance: .
CDR3aa: CASSPVRQGGYTF
CDR3nt: TGTGCCAGCTCACCAGTAAGACAGGGTGGCTACACCTTC

j_gene: TRBJ2-2
d_gene: .
v_gene: TRBV1
abundance: .
CDR3aa: CTSSHETSYTGELFF
CDR3nt: TGCACCAGCAGCCACGAGACTAGTTACACCGGGGAGCTGTTTTTT

j_gene: TRBJ2-1
d_gene: .
v_gene: TRBV6-1
abundance: .
CDR3aa: CASSDMISRSFF
CDR3nt: TGTGCCAGCAGTGATATGATATCGAGAAGCTTCTTC

j_gene: TRBJ2-2
d_gene: .
v_gene: TRBV6-5
abundance: .
CDR3aa: CASSYLSLSGELFF
CDR3nt: TGTGCCAGCAGTTACTTGTCCCTTTCGGGGGAGCTGTTTTTT

j_gene: TRBJ2-1
d_gene: TRBD1
v_gene: TRBV28
abundance: .
CDR3aa: CASSSSPGQPNNEQFF
CDR3nt: TGTGCCAGCAGTTCTTCACCGGGACAGCCAAACAATGAGCAGTTCTTC

j_gene: TRBJ1-1
d_gene: .
v_gene: TRBV6-5
abundance: .
CDR3aa: CASSTHRATEAFF
CDR3nt: TGTGCCAGCAGTACCCACAGGGCAACTGAAGCTTTCTTT

j_gene: TRBJ2-7
d_gene: TRBD2
v_gene: TRBV18
abundance: .
CDR3aa: CASSPPSKAGGRNEQYF
CDR3nt: TGTGCCAGCTCACCACCTTCGAAGGCGGGGGGGCGTAACGAGCAGTACTTC

j_gene: TRBJ2-2
d_gene: .
v_gene: TRBV10-3
abundance: .
CDR3aa: CAISESRSGNTGELFF
CDR3nt: TGTGCCATCAGTGAGTCGAGATCAGGGAACACCGGGGAGCTGTTTTTT

j_gene: TRBJ1-1
d_gene: .
v_gene: TRBV6-5
abundance: .
CDR3aa: CASIGGAAFF
CDR3nt: TGTGCCAGCATTGGAGGGGCGGCTTTCTTT

j_gene: TRBJ1-5
d_gene: .
v_gene: TRBV19
abundance: .
CDR3aa: CASSIGGGGYQPQHF
CDR3nt: TGTGCCAGTAGTATCGGGGGGGGTGGGTATCAGCCCCAGCATTTT

j_gene: TRBJ1-6
d_gene: TRBD1
v_gene: TRBV11-2
abundance: few
CDR3aa: CASSFGQEYSPLHF
CDR3nt: TGTGCCAGCAGCTTCGGACAGGAGTATTCACCCCTCCACTTT

j_gene: TRBJ1-5
d_gene: TRBD1
v_gene: TRBV28
abundance: .
CDR3aa: CASSPGQGASNQPQHF
CDR3nt: TGTGCCAGCAGCCCTGGACAGGGGGCAAGCAATCAGCCCCAGCATTTT

j_gene: TRBJ1-5
d_gene: .
v_gene: TRBV28
abundance: once
CDR3aa: CASRAYNQPQHF
CDR3nt: TGTGCCAGCAGAGCCTACAATCAGCCCCAGCATTTT

j_gene: TRBJ2-4
d_gene: TRBD2
v_gene: TRBV11-2
abundance: once
CDR3aa: CASRVAGGPPKNIQYF
CDR3nt: TGTGCCAGCAGGGTTGCGGGGGGCCCCCCCAAAAACATTCAGTACTTC

j_gene: TRBJ2-3
d_gene: .
v_gene: TRBV19
abundance: .
CDR3aa: CASSIQGTDTQYF
CDR3nt: TGTGCCAGTAGTATTCAGGGAACAGATACGCAGTATTTT

j_gene: TRBJ1-5
d_gene: TRBD1
v_gene: TRBV6-5
abundance: .
CDR3aa: CASSSGQGSYQPQHF
CDR3nt: TGTGCCAGCAGTTCCGGACAGGGCTCTTATCAGCCCCAGCATTTT

j_gene: TRBJ1-1
d_gene: .
v_gene: TRBV6-5
abundance: .
CDR3aa: CASRTTGNTEAFF
CDR3nt: TGTGCCAGCAGAACGACAGGGAACACTGAAGCTTTCTTT

j_gene: TRBJ2-1
d_gene: .
v_gene: TRBV28
abundance: .
CDR3aa: CASGGYNEQFF
CDR3nt: TGTGCCAGCGGGGGGTACAATGAGCAGTTCTTC

j_gene: TRBJ2-7
d_gene: .
v_gene: TRBV4-3
abundance: .
CDR3aa: CASSQGWSYEQYF
CDR3nt: TGCGCCAGCAGCCAAGGCTGGAGCTACGAGCAGTACTTC

j_gene: TRBJ2-7
d_gene: .
v_gene: TRBV6-2/TRBV6-3
abundance: .
CDR3aa: CASSLLSYEQYF
CDR3nt: TGTGCCAGCAGTCTCCTCTCCTACGAGCAGTACTTC

j_gene: TRBJ2-2
d_gene: TRBD2
v_gene: TRBV10-1
abundance: few
CDR3aa: CASRPAGAGELFF
CDR3nt: TGCGCCAGCAGGCCAGCGGGGGCCGGGGAGCTGTTTTTT

j_gene: TRBJ1-6
d_gene: .
v_gene: TRBV4-3
abundance: once
CDR3aa: CASSGERGNSPLHF
CDR3nt: TGCGCCAGCAGCGGGGAGAGAGGGAATTCACCCCTCCACTTT

j_gene: TRBJ1-3
d_gene: .
v_gene: TRBV9
abundance: few
CDR3aa: CASSGTAGNTIYF
CDR3nt: TGTGCCAGCAGCGGGACAGCCGGAAACACCATATATTTT

j_gene: TRBJ1-3
d_gene: .
v_gene: TRBV3-1/TRBV3-2
abundance: .
CDR3aa: CASSENGGNTIYF
CDR3nt: TGTGCCAGCAGCGAGAACGGTGGAAACACCATATATTTT

j_gene: TRBJ1-6
d_gene: .
v_gene: TRBV3-1/TRBV3-2
abundance: .
CDR3aa: CASSQQDRFNSPLHF
CDR3nt: TGTGCCAGCAGCCAACAAGACAGGTTCAATTCACCCCTCCACTTT